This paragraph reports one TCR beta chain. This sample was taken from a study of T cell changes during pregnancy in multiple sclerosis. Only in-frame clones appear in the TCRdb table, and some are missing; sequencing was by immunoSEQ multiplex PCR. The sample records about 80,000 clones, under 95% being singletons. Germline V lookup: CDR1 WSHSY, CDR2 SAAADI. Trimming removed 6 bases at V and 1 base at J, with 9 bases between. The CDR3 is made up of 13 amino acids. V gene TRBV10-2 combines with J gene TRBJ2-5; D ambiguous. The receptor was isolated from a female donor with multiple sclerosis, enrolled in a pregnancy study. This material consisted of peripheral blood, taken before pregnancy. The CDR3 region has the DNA TGCGCCAGCAGCCCCCACGGCCAAGAGACCCAGTACTTC. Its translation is CASSPHGQETQYF.